This T cell receptor beta chain was profiled in a study of molecular identifiers for immune sequencing clone quantification. TCRdb itself ran the PCR reads through MiXCR, one entry per CDR3 protein. The table has tens of thousands of distinct CDR3 sequences, roughly 23% seen once; the top ten hold 1.1%. RNA fractions of 10%, 30% or 50% and 20,000 to 1,000,000 sorted cells were the source of naive CD8 libraries. This CDR3 is built from 14 residues. V was cut by 2 bases and J by 3 bases, with 11 bases left in between. Germline lookup yields CDR1 SEHNR and CDR2 FQNEAQ (reference sequence). The sequencing input was naive CD8+ T cells from blood, with Jurkat cell RNA spiked in. Specified subset: FACS-sorted CD8+CD4-CCR7+CD45RA+ naive T cells. This TCR came from a human donor in good health. Some libraries in this study had Jurkat cell RNA spiked in. The chain uses TRBV7-9 and TRBJ2-7; D may be TRBD2 (5 bases). This CDR3 reads CASSLPGRGYEQYF. The CDR3 bases are TGTGCCAGCAGCTTACCCGGCCGGGGCTACGAGCAGTACTTC.